This T cell receptor beta chain was retrieved from a study of cytomegalovirus exposure and HLA in healthy donors. Sequencing used immunoSEQ multiplex PCR; TCRdb keeps in-frame clones, though not all of them. In the table there are tens of thousands of clones, 94% of which are singletons. This CDR3 has 20 residues. V lost 0 bases to trimming and J lost 9 bases, with 31 bases between them. Germline V gives CDR1 MGHRA, CDR2 YSYEKL. Material: PBMCs. The chain is built from TRBV4-1 and TRBJ2-3; D might be TRBD2 (7 bases). This receptor was taken from a woman aged 18-35 years in good health and CMV-seronegative. This CDR3 is CASSQDYPQRRGQAQRTQYF. The CDR3 nucleotides read TGCGCCAGCAGCCAAGACTATCCCCAGCGGCGGGGGCAGGCCCAGAGAACGCAGTATTTT.